Below, one T cell receptor (beta chain) is given with its context. The record originates from a study of blood T cell repertoires in COVID-19. In the original processing: By means of reference gene primer amplification, nucleated cell counts were estimated. The table came from immunoSEQ multiplex PCR; TCRdb's copy has only in-frame clones and leaves some out. The V and J calls and clone size come from that table; D and trimming were worked out from the DNA. The sample lists around 460,000 clones; approximately 90% were seen once. The CDR3 contains 17 residues. V lost 0 bases and J lost 4, with 18 bases in between. The germline gives CDR1 LNHNV, CDR2 YYDKDF (reference sequence).

The specimen sequenced was peripheral blood. The V gene is TRBV15, the J gene TRBJ1-2, with a weak D call TRBD1 (5 bases). This receptor was obtained from a man aged 18 to 35 with COVID-19, enrolled during active disease. CDR3 loop: CATSRDIGRAKSYGYTF. The CDR3 DNA reads as TGTGCCACCAGCAGAGATATCGGCAGGGCGAAATCCTATGGCTACACCTTC.